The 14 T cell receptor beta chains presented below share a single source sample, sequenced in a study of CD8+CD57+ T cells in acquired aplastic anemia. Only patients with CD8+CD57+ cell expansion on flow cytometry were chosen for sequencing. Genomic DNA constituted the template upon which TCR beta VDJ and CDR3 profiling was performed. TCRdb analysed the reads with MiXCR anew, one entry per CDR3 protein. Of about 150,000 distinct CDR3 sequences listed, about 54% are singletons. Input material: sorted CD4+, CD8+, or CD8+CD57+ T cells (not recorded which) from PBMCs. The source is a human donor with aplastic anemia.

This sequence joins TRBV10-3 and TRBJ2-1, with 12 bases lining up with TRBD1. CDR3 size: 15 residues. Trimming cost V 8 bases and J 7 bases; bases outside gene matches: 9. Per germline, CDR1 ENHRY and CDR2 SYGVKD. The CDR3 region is CAIFSGTGGRNEQFF. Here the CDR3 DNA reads TGTGCCATCTTTTCCGGGACAGGGGGCCGGAATGAGCAGTTCTTC.

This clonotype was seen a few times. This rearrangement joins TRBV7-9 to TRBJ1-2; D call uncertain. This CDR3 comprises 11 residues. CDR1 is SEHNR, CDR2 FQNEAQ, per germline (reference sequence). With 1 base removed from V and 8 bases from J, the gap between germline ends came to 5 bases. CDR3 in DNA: TGTGCCAGCAGCTTAGACACGGGCTACACCTTC. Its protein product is CASSLDTGYTF.

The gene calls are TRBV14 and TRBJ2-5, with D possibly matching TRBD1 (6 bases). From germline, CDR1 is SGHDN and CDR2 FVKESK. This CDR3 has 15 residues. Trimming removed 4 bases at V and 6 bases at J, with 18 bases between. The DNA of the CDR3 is TGTGCCAGCAGCCCTCCGGGACATTACCCCCAGACCCAGTACTTC. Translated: CASSPPGHYPQTQYF.

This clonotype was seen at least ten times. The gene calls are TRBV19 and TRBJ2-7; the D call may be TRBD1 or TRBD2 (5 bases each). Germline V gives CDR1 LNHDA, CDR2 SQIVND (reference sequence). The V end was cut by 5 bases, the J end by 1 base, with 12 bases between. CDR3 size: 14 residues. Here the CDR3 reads CASSGGIGSYEQYF. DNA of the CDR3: TGTGCCAGTAGTGGGGGAATAGGGTCCTACGAGCAGTACTTC.

The CDR3 DNA reads TGCAGCGTTGTAGAGAGCTACGAGCAGTACTTC. Encoded protein: CSVVESYEQYF. V is TRBV29-1 and J is TRBJ2-7; D not certain. V lost 4 bases, J lost 3 bases, and 7 bases lay in between. Germline loops: CDR1 SQVTM, CDR2 ANQGSEA. There are 11 residues in the CDR3.

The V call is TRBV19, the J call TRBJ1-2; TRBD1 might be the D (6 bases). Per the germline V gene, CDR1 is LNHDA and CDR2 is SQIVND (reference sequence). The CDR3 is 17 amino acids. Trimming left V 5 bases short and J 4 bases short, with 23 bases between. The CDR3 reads CASSPPPGEIGGYGYTF. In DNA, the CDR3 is TGTGCCAGTAGTCCCCCCCCAGGGGAAATAGGAGGCTATGGCTACACCTTC.

As DNA, the CDR3 is TGTGCCAGCAGCGGCGGTTTGGGACAGGGAATCCGGTCCGGCTACACCTTC. Protein: CASSGGLGQGIRSGYTF. The V call is TRBV11-1, the J call TRBJ1-2, with 9 positions matching TRBD1. CDR1 is SGHAT and CDR2 is FQDESV in the germline V gene (reference sequence). V shed 5 bases, J shed 8 bases, and the junction held 18 bases outside the gene matches. The CDR3 length is 17 residues.

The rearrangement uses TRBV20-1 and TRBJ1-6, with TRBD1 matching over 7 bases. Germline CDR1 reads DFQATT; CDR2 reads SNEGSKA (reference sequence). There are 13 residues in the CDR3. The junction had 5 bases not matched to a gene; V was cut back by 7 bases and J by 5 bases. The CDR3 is CSVKGQNNSPLHF. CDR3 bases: TGCAGTGTTAAGGGACAGAATAATTCACCCCTCCACTTT.

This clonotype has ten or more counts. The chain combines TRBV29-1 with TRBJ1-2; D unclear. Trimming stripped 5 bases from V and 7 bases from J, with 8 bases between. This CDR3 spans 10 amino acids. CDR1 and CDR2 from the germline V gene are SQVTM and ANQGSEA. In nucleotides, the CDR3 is TGCAGCGTTTTTGATGCTGGCTACACCTTC. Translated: CSVFDAGYTF.

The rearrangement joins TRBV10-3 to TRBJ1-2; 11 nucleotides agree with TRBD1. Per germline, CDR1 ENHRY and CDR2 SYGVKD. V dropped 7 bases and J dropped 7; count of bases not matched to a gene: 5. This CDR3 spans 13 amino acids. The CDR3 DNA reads TGTGCCATCATAGGACAGGGGGCAGTTGGCTACACCTTC. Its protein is CAIIGQGAVGYTF.

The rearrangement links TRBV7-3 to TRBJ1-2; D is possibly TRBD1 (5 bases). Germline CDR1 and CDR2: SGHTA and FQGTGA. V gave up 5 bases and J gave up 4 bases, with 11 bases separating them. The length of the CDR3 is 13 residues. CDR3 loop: CASSPGYGYGYTF. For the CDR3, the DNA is TGTGCCAGCAGCCCAGGGTACGGCTATGGCTACACCTTC.

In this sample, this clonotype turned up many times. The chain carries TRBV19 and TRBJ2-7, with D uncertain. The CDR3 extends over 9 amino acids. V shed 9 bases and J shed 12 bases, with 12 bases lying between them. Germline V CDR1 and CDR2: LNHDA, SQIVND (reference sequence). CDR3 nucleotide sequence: TGTGCCAGCCGACCCCGATGGTACTTC. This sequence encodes CASRPRWYF.

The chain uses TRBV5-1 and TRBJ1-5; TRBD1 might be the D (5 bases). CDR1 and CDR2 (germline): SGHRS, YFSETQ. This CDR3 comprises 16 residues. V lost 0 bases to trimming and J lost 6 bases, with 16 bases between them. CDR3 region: CASSLEPTGEGQPQHF. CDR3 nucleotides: TGCGCCAGCAGCTTGGAGCCGACGGGGGAGGGTCAGCCCCAGCATTTT.

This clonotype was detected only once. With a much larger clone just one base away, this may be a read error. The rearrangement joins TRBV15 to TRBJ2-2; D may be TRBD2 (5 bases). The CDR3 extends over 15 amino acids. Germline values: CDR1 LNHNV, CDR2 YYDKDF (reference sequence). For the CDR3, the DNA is TGTGCCACCAGAGGACGGGGAGCGAACACCGGGGAGCTGGTTTTT. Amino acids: CATRGRGANTGELVF. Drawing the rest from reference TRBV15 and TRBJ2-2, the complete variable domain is DAMVIQNPRYQVTQFGKPVTLSCSQTLNHNVMYWYQQKSSQAPKLLFHYYDKDFNNEADTPDNFQSRRPNTSFCFLDIRSPGLGDTAMYLCATRGRGANTGELVFGEGSRLTVL.